This paragraph covers one T cell receptor (beta chain) sequence. Its antigen remains unknown. This sample stems from a study of cytomegalovirus exposure and HLA in healthy donors. Study-level points and caveats: The study carried out a later analysis of TCR beta sequences. It associated under 20,000 of them with specific HLA alleles at a false discovery rate of 0.05.

Trimming took off 1 base at V and 0 bases at J, with 12 bases between the two ends. The germline gives CDR1 MGHDK, CDR2 SYGVNS. This CDR3 is 16 amino acids long. The PCR was carried out with 60 Vbeta primers and 13 Jbeta primers. The method was immunoSEQ multiplex PCR; TCRdb's version includes in-frame clones alone and lacks a portion of them. Here the sample spans about 150,000 clones, roughly 70% being singletons. This clonotype was sampled from a male donor in good health and CMV-seronegative. The chain is built from TRBV25-1 and TRBJ1-2; perhaps TRBD1 as D (6 bases). The specimen was PBMCs. CDR3: CASSEFNRATNYGYTF. The DNA for the CDR3 is TGTGCCAGCAGTGAATTTAACAGGGCCACTAACTATGGCTACACCTTC.